The clone carrying this TCR beta chain occurred a few times. The antigen remains undetermined. Building the TCR beta libraries relied on iRepertoire HTBI primers, and CDR3 regions underwent Arm-PCR. MiXCR, run by TCRdb on the multiplex PCR reads, gives a single entry per CDR3 protein. The table records approximately 460,000 distinct CDR3 sequences, about 17% of them present only once. Germline V gene lookup returns CDR1 SNHLY and CDR2 FYNNEI. CDR3 length: 14 amino acids. V shed 5 bases, J shed 0 bases, and the junction held 3 bases outside the gene matches. The source of the sample is a study of regulatory T cells in long-lasting Graves disease. Whole-study context: Antithyroid drug intake by newly diagnosed Graves' patients had lasted under 3 months.

Time point denoted: newly diagnosed GD, antithyroid drugs for less than 3 months. From PBMCs, RNA was extracted and then used to make the TCR library. Whole-study results and caveats: Under persistent disease, TRBV28, TRBJ1-2 and TRBJ2-5 were used preferentially. Persistent Graves' patients showed reduced TCR diversity versus newly diagnosed patients.

These data were likewise used in another study, on T cells in Graves' hyperthyroidism and ophthalmopathy. In that study: The HTBI primer set was used in a first-round RT-PCR of the TCR CDR3.

The clonotype comes from a woman aged 25 to 39 with Graves disease. This chain uses TRBV2 with TRBJ1-2; 7 bases are a match to TRBD1. Specimen: peripheral blood mononuclear cells (PBMCs), collected at new diagnosis, from a patient treated with antithyroid drugs. The CDR3 here is CASSWDSANYGYTF. The CDR3 region has the DNA TGTGCCAGCAGTTGGGACAGTGCTAACTATGGCTACACCTTC.